This T cell receptor (beta chain) was sequenced in a study of blood T cell repertoires in COVID-19. TCRdb keeps only in-frame clones here, not all; method: immunoSEQ multiplex PCR. The sample records about 220,000 clones, about 86% being singletons. CDR1 is MDHEN and CDR2 is SYDVKM in the germline V gene. This CDR3 contains 17 residues. V was pared by 4 bases and J by 5 bases, with 23 bases between. Sequencing was carried out using peripheral blood. This chain uses TRBV28 with TRBJ2-5; a possible D gene is TRBD1 (6 bases). The TCR comes from a woman between 50 and 59 years old with acute or convalescent COVID-19. The CDR3 is CASSSALITGIRETQYF. As DNA, the CDR3 is TGTGCCAGCAGTTCCGCGCTTATTACAGGGATCCGGGAGACCCAGTACTTC.